This record covers a single TCR beta chain. This entry comes from a study of shared clonotypes between healthy human individuals. Study at large: The plates for each donor numbered three CD4 naive, three CD4 memory, two CD8 naive and one CD8 memory.

The assay was immunoSEQ multiplex PCR, and TCRdb's table has in-frame clones only and misses some. Of roughly 2.6 million clones listed, approximately 92% are singletons. Sequencing used naive CD4+ T cells sorted from blood. Documented subset: CD45RA+ positively selected. The receptor's source is a man aged 18 to 29 in good health.

This CDR3 is CASSIGQNRYGYTF. The CDR3 DNA is TGTGCCAGTAGTATTGGCCAGAACCGATATGGCTACACCTTC. This sequence joins TRBV19 and TRBJ1-2, with D unresolved. V lost 3 bases to trimming and J lost 5 bases, with 13 bases between them. CDR1 and CDR2 from the germline V gene are LNHDA and SQIVND (reference sequence). There are 14 residues in the CDR3.